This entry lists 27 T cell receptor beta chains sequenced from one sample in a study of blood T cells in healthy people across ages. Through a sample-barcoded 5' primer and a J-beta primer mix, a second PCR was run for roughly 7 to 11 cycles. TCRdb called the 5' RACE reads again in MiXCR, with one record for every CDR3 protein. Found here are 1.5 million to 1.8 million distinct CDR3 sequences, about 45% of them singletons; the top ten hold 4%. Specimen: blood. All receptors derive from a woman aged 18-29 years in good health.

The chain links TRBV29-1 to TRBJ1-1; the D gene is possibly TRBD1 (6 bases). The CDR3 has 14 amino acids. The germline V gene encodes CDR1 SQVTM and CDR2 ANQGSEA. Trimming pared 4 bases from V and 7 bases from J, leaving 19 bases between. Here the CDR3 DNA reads TGCAGCGTTGGGGGAATTGCACAGGGCCGTGAAGCTTTCTTT. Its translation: CSVGGIAQGREAFF. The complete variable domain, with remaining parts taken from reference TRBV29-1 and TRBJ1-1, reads SAVISQKPSRDICQRGTSLTIQCQVDSQVTMMFWYRQQPGQSLTLIATANQGSEATYESGFVIDKFPISRPNLTFSTLTVSNMSPEDSSIYLCSVGGIAQGREAFFGQGTRLTVV.

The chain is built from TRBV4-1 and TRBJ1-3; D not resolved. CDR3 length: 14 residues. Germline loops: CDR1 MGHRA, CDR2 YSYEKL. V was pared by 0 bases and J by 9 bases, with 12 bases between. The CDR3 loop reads CASSQDTGLGTIYF. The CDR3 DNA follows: TGCGCCAGCAGCCAAGATACCGGGCTCGGCACCATATATTTT.

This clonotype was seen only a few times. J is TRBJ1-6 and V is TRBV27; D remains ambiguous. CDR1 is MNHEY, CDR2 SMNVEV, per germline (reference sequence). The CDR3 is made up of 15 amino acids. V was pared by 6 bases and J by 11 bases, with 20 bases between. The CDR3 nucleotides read TGTGCCAGCAGCCCACCGCCAGAGGAGAGGACACCCCTCCACTTT. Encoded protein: CASSPPPEERTPLHF.

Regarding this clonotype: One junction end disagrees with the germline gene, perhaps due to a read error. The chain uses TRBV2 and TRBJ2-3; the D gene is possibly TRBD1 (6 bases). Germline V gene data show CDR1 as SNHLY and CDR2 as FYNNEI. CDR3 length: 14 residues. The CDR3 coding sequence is TGTGCCAGCAGTGGACAGGTTAGCACAAATACGCAGTATTTT. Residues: CASSGQVSTNTQYF.

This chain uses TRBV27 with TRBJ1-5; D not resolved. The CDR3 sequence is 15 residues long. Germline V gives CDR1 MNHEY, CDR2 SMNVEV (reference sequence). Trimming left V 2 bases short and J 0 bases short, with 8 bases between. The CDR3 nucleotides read TGTGCCAGCAGTTTAACCTCCAATAGCAATCAGCCCCAGCATTTT. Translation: CASSLTSNSNQPQHF.

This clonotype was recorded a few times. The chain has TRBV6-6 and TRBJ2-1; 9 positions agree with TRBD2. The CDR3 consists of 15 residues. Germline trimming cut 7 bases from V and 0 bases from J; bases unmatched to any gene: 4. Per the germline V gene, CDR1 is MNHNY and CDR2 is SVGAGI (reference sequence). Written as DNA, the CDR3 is TGTGCCAGCACGCATAGCGGGAGCTCCTACAATGAGCAGTTCTTC. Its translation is CASTHSGSSYNEQFF.

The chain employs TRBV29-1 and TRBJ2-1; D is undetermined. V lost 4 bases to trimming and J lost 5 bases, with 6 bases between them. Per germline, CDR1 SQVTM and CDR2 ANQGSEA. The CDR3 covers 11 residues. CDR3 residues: CSVVPDNEQFF. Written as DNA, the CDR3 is TGCAGCGTTGTCCCTGACAATGAGCAGTTCTTC.

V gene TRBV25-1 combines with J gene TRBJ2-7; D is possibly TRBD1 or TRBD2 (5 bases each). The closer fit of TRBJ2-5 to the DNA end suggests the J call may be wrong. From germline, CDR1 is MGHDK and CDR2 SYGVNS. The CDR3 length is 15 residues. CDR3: CASSEYKGTAETQYF. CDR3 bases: TGTGCCAGCAGTGAGTATAAGGGGACCGCCGAGACCCAGTACTTC.

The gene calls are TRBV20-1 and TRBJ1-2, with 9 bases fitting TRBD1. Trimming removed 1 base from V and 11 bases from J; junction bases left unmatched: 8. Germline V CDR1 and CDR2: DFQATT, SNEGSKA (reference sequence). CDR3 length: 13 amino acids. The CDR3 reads CSARASGQGDYTF. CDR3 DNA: TGCAGTGCTAGAGCTTCGGGACAGGGTGATTACACCTTC.

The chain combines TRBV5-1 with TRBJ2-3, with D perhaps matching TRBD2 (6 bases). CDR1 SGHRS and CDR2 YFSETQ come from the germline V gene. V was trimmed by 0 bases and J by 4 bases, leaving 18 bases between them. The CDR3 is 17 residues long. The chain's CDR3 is CASSLELDGSSADTQYF. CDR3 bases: TGCGCCAGCAGCTTGGAGCTGGACGGGAGTTCTGCAGATACGCAGTATTTT.

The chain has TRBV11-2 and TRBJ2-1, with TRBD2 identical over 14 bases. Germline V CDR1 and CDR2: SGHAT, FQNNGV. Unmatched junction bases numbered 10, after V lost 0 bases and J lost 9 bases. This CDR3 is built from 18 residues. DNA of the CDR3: TGTGCCAGCAGCTTAGACCTCATTGGGACTAGCGGGAGTGGTGAGCAGTTCTTC. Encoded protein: CASSLDLIGTSGSGEQFF.

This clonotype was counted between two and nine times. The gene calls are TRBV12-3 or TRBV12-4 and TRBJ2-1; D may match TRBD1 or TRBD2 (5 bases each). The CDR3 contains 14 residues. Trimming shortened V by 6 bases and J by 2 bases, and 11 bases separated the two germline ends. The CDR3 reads CASSKGRTYNEQFF. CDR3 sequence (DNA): TGTGCCAGCAGCAAGGGACGGACCTACAATGAGCAGTTCTTC.

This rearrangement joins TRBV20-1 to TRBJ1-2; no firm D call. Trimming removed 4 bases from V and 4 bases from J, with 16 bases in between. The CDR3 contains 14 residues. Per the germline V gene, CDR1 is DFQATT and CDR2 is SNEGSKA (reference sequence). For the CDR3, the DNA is TGCAGTGCTATAGGGTCTACCGTAGCCTATGGCTACACCTTC. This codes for CSAIGSTVAYGYTF.

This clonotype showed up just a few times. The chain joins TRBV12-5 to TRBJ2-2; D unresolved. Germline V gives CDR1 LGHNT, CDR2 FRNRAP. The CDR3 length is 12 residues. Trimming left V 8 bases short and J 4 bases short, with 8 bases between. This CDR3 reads CASKGGTGELFF. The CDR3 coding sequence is TGTGCTAGTAAGGGTGGCACCGGGGAGCTGTTTTTT.

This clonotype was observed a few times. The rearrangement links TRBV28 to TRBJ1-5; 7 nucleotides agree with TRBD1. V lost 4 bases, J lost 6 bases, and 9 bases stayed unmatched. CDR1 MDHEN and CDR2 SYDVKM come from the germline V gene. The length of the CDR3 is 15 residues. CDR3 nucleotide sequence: TGTGCCAGCAGTTCTCCGACAGGGCTGGGTCAGCCCCAGCATTTT. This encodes CASSSPTGLGQPQHF.

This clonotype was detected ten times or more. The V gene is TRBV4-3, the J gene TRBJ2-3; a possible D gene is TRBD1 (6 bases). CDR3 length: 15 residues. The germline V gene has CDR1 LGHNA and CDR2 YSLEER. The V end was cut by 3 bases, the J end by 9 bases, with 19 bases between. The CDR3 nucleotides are TGCGCCAGCAGCCAGTCGGCCAGGGGAGTAGACACGCAGTATTTT. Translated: CASSQSARGVDTQYF.

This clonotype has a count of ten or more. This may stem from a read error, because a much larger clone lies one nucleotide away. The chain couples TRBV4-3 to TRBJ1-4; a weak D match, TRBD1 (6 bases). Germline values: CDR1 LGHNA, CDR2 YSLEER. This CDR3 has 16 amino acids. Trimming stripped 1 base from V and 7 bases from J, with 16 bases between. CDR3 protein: CASSQVGRDRPEKLFF. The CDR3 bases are TGCGCCAGCAGCCAAGTTGGCCGAGACAGGCCTGAAAAACTGTTTTTT.

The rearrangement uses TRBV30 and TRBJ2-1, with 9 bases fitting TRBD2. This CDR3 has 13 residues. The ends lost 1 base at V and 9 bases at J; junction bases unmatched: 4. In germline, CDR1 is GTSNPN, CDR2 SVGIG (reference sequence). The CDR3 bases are TGTGCCTGGAGTGGGGGACTAGCTGCTGAGCAGTTCTTC. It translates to CAWSGGLAAEQFF. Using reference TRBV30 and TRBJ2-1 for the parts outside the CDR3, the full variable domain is SQTIHQWPATLVQPVGSPLSLECTVEGTSNPNLYWYRQAAGRGLQLLFYSVGIGQISSEVPQNLSASRPQDRQFILSSKKLLLSDSGFYLCAWSGGLAAEQFFGPGTRLTVL.

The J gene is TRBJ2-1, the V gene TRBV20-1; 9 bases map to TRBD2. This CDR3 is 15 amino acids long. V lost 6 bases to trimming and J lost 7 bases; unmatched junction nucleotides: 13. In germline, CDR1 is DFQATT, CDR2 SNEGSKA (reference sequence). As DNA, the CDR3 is TGCAGTGCCCTCCGGCGGAGCGGGGGGTCGAATGAGCAGTTCTTC. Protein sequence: CSALRRSGGSNEQFF.

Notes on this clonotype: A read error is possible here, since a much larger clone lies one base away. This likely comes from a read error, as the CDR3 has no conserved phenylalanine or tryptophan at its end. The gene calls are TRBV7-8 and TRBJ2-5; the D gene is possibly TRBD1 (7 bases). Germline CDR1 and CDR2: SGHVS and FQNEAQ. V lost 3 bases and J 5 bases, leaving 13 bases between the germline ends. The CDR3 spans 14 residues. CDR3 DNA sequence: TGTGCCAGCAGCTTGGCAGGGGGGTATGAGACCCAGTACGTC. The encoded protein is CASSLAGGYETQYV.

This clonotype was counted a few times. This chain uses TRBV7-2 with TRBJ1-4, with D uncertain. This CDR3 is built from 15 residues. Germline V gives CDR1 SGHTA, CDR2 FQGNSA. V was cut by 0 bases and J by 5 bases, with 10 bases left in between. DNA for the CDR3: TGTGCCAGCAGCTTAGCCAGCCTTCGGAATGAAAAACTGTTTTTT. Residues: CASSLASLRNEKLFF.

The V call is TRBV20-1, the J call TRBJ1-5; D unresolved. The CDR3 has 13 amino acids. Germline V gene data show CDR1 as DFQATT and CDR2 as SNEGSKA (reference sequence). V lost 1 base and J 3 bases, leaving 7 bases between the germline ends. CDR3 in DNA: TGCAGTGCTAGAGGAGGGTTCAATCAGCCCCAGCATTTT. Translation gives CSARGGFNQPQHF.

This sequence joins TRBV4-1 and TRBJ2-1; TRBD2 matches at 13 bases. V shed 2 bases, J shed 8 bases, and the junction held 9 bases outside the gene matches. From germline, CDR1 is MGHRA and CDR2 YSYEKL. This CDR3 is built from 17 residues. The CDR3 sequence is CASSQRRTSGSFDEQFF. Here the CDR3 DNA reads TGCGCCAGCAGCCAACGACGGACTAGCGGGAGTTTCGATGAGCAGTTCTTC.

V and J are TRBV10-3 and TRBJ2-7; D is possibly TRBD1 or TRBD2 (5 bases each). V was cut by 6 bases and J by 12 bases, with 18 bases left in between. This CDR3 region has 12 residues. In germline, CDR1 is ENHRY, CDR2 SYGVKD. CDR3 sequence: CAISAGTEAAYF. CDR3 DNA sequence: TGTGCCATCAGCGCTGGGACGGAAGCCGCGTACTTC.

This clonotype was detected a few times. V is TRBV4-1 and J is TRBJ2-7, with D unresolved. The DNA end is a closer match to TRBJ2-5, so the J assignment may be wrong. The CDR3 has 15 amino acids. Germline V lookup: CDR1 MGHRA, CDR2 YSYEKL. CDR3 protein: CASSRILGWVKTQYF. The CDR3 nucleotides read TGCGCCAGCAGCCGAATCCTAGGTTGGGTAAAGACCCAGTACTTC.

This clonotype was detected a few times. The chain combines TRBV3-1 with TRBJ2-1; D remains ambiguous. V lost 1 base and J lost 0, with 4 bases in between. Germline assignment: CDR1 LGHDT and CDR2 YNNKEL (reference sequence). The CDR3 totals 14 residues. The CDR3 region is CASSQVYSYNEQFF. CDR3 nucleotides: TGTGCCAGCAGCCAAGTCTACTCCTACAATGAGCAGTTCTTC.

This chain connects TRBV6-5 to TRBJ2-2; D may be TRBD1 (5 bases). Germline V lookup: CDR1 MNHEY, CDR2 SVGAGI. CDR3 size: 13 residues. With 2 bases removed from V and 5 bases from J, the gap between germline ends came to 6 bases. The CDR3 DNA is TGTGCCAGCAGTTACGGGGCGACCGGGGAGCTGTTTTTT. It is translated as CASSYGATGELFF.